This passage covers 21 T cell receptor beta chains from one sample sequenced in a study of cytomegalovirus exposure and HLA in healthy donors. PCR amplification relied on 60 Vbeta primers (plus 13 Jbeta primers). Assay used: immunoSEQ multiplex PCR; TCRdb lists only in-frame clones, some missing. The sample contains about 110,000 clones, about four fifths of which appear only once. Sample: PBMCs. These receptors were taken from a man over 45 in good health and CMV-seronegative.

The chain recombines TRBV27 with TRBJ1-2; TRBD1 is a possible D gene (6 bases). Trimming shortened V by 5 bases and J by 4 bases, and 23 bases separated the two germline ends. The CDR3 has 17 amino acids. Germline CDR1 MNHEY, CDR2 SMNVEV (reference sequence). CDR3 DNA sequence: TGTGCCAGCAGTATGACGACAGGACTCACCTTTCGCTATGGCTACACCTTC. Its translation: CASSMTTGLTFRYGYTF.

The gene calls are TRBV5-6 and TRBJ2-5; possibly TRBD1 for D (5 bases). V was trimmed by 3 bases and J by 2 bases, leaving 11 bases between them. The length of the CDR3 is 14 residues. Germline loops: CDR1 SGHDT, CDR2 YYEEEE. In DNA form, the CDR3 reads TGTGCCAGCAGCTGGGCAGGGAATCAAGAGACCCAGTACTTC. The encoded protein is CASSWAGNQETQYF.

The chain recombines TRBV2 with TRBJ1-6; no definite D call. Per germline, CDR1 SNHLY and CDR2 FYNNEI. V shed 4 bases and J shed 7 bases, with 8 bases lying between them. The CDR3 consists of 13 residues. The CDR3 sequence is CASSVRANSPLHF. DNA for the CDR3: TGTGCCAGCAGTGTGAGGGCCAATTCACCCCTCCACTTT.

V gene TRBV18 combines with J gene TRBJ2-7, with a weak D call TRBD1 (6 bases). The CDR3 contains 12 residues. Germline CDR1 is KGHSH and CDR2 is LQKENI. V lost 5 bases and J 5 bases, leaving 10 bases between the germline ends. CDR3: CASSLDSHEQYV. CDR3 coding DNA: TGTGCCAGCTCATTGGACAGCCACGAGCAGTACGTC.

The J gene is TRBJ1-1, the V gene TRBV12-5; no firm D call. Trimming pared 1 base from V and 2 bases from J, leaving 5 bases between. This CDR3 is built from 13 residues. The germline V gene encodes CDR1 LGHNT and CDR2 FRNRAP. CDR3 nucleotides: TGTGCTAGTGGTTTGGGGGCTAACACTGAAGCTTTCTTT. The encoded protein is CASGLGANTEAFF.

This rearrangement joins TRBV6-6 to TRBJ1-5; D uncertain. Germline CDR1 and CDR2: MNHNY and SVGAGI (reference sequence). V was pared by 5 bases and J by 9 bases, with 5 bases between. The CDR3 loop spans 10 amino acids. The CDR3 DNA sequence: TGTGCCAGCAGTCCTTCGCCCCAGCATTTT. It yields the protein CASSPSPQHF.

The chain has TRBV6-1 and TRBJ1-6; 7 bases align to TRBD1. The V gene's germline CDR1 is MNHNS and CDR2 SASEGT. This CDR3 comprises 12 residues. Unmatched junction bases numbered 5, after V lost 4 bases and J lost 14 bases. Here the CDR3 reads CASSVDRITLHF. The CDR3 DNA reads as TGTGCCAGCAGTGTGGACAGGATTACCCTCCACTTT.

For the CDR3, the DNA is TGTGCCAGCAGCTTCCGGGCAGGGGGGCTCACCGGGGAGCTGTTTTTT. It translates to CASSFRAGGLTGELFF. This rearrangement joins TRBV7-9 to TRBJ2-2, with TRBD1 as a possible D gene (7 bases). CDR1 is SEHNR, CDR2 FQNEAQ, per germline (reference sequence). Trimming stripped 3 bases from V and 4 bases from J, with 15 bases between. The CDR3 covers 16 residues.

V is TRBV5-5 and J is TRBJ1-5; 9 bases align to TRBD1. The CDR3 has 15 amino acids. With 4 bases clipped from V and 4 bases from J, the junction kept 6 bases outside the gene matches. CDR1 is SGHKS and CDR2 is YYEKEE in the germline V gene (reference sequence). The CDR3 DNA sequence: TGTGCCAGCAGCATAACCGGGACAGGGAATCAGCCCCAGCATTTT. The encoded protein is CASSITGTGNQPQHF.

The sample holds one count of this clone. V usage is TRBV7-2 and J usage is TRBJ2-5, with D maybe TRBD1 (5 bases). The length of the CDR3 is 15 residues. V lost 1 base, J lost 4 bases, and 13 bases lay in between. Germline CDR1 SGHTA, CDR2 FQGNSA. CDR3 in DNA: TGTGCCAGCAGCTTAGGGCCGACAGTGAGAGAGACCCAGTACTTC. It specifies CASSLGPTVRETQYF.

The V and J genes are TRBV7-6 and TRBJ2-1; 9 positions match TRBD1. The CDR3 extends over 14 amino acids. CDR1 SGHVS and CDR2 FNYEAQ come from the germline V gene. J lost 2 bases, V lost 4 bases, and 0 bases had no gene match. CDR3 nucleotide sequence: TGTGCCAGCAGCTGGGACAGGGCCTACAATGAGCAGTTCTTC. Amino acid sequence: CASSWDRAYNEQFF.

The chain has TRBV18 and TRBJ2-1, with D perhaps TRBD2 (6 bases). V lost 1 base, J lost 5 bases, and 12 bases lay in between. The germline CDR1 and CDR2 sequences are KGHSH and LQKENI. This CDR3 is 15 amino acids long. This CDR3 reads CASSPRWGGDNEQFF. The DNA for the CDR3 is TGTGCCAGCTCACCACGGTGGGGCGGGGACAATGAGCAGTTCTTC.

The chain recombines TRBV14 with TRBJ1-4, with D maybe TRBD1 (5 bases). The ends were cut back, 4 bases at V and 10 bases at J, with 22 bases in the middle. CDR1 is SGHDN and CDR2 is FVKESK in the germline V gene. The CDR3 length is 16 residues. CDR3: CASSLFPKGEGGKLFF. In DNA form, the CDR3 reads TGTGCCAGCAGCCTTTTCCCTAAAGGGGAGGGAGGAAAACTGTTTTTT. The whole variable domain, filled in from reference TRBV14 and TRBJ1-4, reads EAGVTQFPSHSVIEKGQTVTLRCDPISGHDNLYWYRRVMGKEIKFLLHFVKESKQDESGMPNNRFLAERTGGTYSTLKVQPAELEDSGVYFCASSLFPKGEGGKLFFGSGTQLSVL.

This clone came up once. V usage is TRBV28 and J usage is TRBJ1-5; tentative D call: TRBD1 (6 bases). The V end was cut by 2 bases, the J end by 7 bases, with 15 bases between. This CDR3 contains 15 residues. Germline assignment: CDR1 MDHEN and CDR2 SYDVKM. CDR3 loop: CASSLPDRTRQPQHF. The CDR3 DNA reads as TGTGCCAGCAGTTTACCCGACAGGACCAGGCAGCCCCAGCATTTT.

The chain couples TRBV28 to TRBJ1-4; no clear D. CDR1 and CDR2 from the germline V gene are MDHEN and SYDVKM. This CDR3 comprises 15 residues. Trimming removed 2 bases from V and 0 bases from J, with 7 bases in between. CDR3 region: CASSLQDATNEKLFF. DNA of the CDR3: TGTGCCAGCAGTTTACAGGATGCAACTAATGAAAAACTGTTTTTT.

This chain links TRBV7-3 with TRBJ2-2; 9 nucleotides match TRBD1. With 4 bases clipped from V and 0 bases from J, the junction kept 3 bases outside the gene matches. Germline CDR1 reads SGHTA; CDR2 reads FQGTGA. This CDR3 has 16 residues. In DNA form, the CDR3 reads TGTGCCAGCAGCTCAGGACAGGGGTCGAACACCGGGGAGCTGTTTTTT. Protein sequence: CASSSGQGSNTGELFF.

The chain joins TRBV7-9 to TRBJ2-1; 8 nucleotides line up with TRBD2. The CDR3 contains 14 residues. The V and J ends lost 1 base and 9 bases, in that order; junction bases with no gene match: 5. Germline V lookup: CDR1 SEHNR, CDR2 FQNEAQ (reference sequence). DNA for the CDR3: TGTGCCAGCAGCTTAGGAGGACTAGCCAGTGAGCAGTTCTTC. This codes for CASSLGGLASEQFF. Drawing the rest from reference TRBV7-9 and TRBJ2-1, the complete variable domain is DTGVSQNPRHKITKRGQNVTFRCDPISEHNRLYWYRQTLGQGPEFLTYFQNEAQLEKSRLLSDRFSAERPKGSFSTLEIQRTEQGDSAMYLCASSLGGLASEQFFGPGTRLTVL.

This clone was seen just once. The junction does not match germline at one end; this may be a read error. This chain links TRBV4-3 with TRBJ2-1, with 10 nucleotides matching TRBD2. Germline-derived CDR1 and CDR2 are LGHNA and YSLEER. The CDR3 spans 16 residues. The CDR3 spells CASSQGLAATYNEQFF. CDR3 nucleotides: TGCGCCAGCAGTCAAGGACTAGCGGCGACTTACAATGAGCAGTTCTTC.

The gene calls are TRBV29-1 and TRBJ1-1; D is possibly TRBD1 (5 bases). Germline lookup yields CDR1 SQVTM and CDR2 ANQGSEA. Trimming cost V 6 bases and J 3 bases, with 14 bases left between them. This CDR3 is built from 13 residues. In nucleotides, the CDR3 is TGCAGCGTCTCCCTTGGGGGGGACACTGAAGCTTTCTTT. The encoded protein is CSVSLGGDTEAFF.

CDR3 nucleotides: TGTGCCAGCAAGGGGGCCAGCAATCAGCCCCAGCATTTT. This codes for CASKGASNQPQHF. The chain has TRBV6-5 and TRBJ1-5, with 7 bases matching TRBD1. The CDR3 covers 13 residues. V lost 7 bases and J lost 1; bases outside the gene matches: 1. The germline V gene encodes CDR1 MNHEY and CDR2 SVGAGI.

This chain uses TRBV6-1 with TRBJ1-5; D is possibly TRBD1 (6 bases). Germline-derived CDR1 and CDR2 are MNHNS and SASEGT. Trimming stripped 5 bases from V and 6 bases from J, with 14 bases between. The CDR3 spans 14 residues. The CDR3 loop is CASSSRTATQPQHF. The CDR3, as DNA: TGTGCCAGCAGTTCTAGGACAGCCACTCAGCCCCAGCATTTT.